The 22 T cell receptor beta chains below were found in one sample sequenced in a study of cytotoxic CD8 clonotypes in ibrutinib-treated CLL. The assay was immunoSEQ multiplex PCR, and TCRdb's table has in-frame clones only and misses some. The sample contains fewer than 200,000 clones, under 85% of which appear only once. Sequencing used PBMCs, obtained after 24 months of ibrutinib treatment. Receptors originate from a human donor with chronic lymphocytic leukemia.

The chain is built from TRBV27 and TRBJ1-2; D not resolved. In germline, CDR1 is MNHEY, CDR2 SMNVEV (reference sequence). V lost 5 bases and J lost 5, with 12 bases in between. The CDR3 runs 13 residues. The CDR3 protein is CASSPEGRYGYTF. The CDR3 nucleotides are TGTGCCAGCAGTCCCGAGGGTCGATATGGCTACACCTTC.

This rearrangement joins TRBV29-1 to TRBJ1-1, with D uncertain. Trimming stripped 7 bases from V and 0 bases from J, with 9 bases between. Germline V gives CDR1 SQVTM, CDR2 ANQGSEA. The CDR3 covers 12 residues. CDR3 sequence: CSAAVMNTEAFF. DNA for the CDR3: TGCAGCGCTGCGGTTATGAACACTGAAGCTTTCTTT.

The gene calls are TRBV7-2 and TRBJ1-5, with unresolved D. The germline V and J ends were trimmed by 4 bases and 6 bases, with 10 bases remaining between them. The CDR3 runs 13 residues. Germline V CDR1 and CDR2: SGHTA, FQGNSA. Written as DNA, the CDR3 is TGTGCCAGCAGCTCCCCCTTTGGTCAGCCCCAGCATTTT. Translation: CASSSPFGQPQHF.

The CDR3 sequence is CASGTGGLYGYTF. CDR3 sequence (DNA): TGTGCCAGTGGGACAGGGGGTCTCTATGGCTACACCTTC. V gene TRBV6-5 combines with J gene TRBJ1-2; 11 bases are a match to TRBD1. CDR1 is MNHEY, CDR2 SVGAGI, per germline. This CDR3 is 13 amino acids long. After removal of 9 bases from V and 4 bases from J, the junction contained 4 bases not matched to a gene.

This clone came up once. This chain links TRBV5-6 with TRBJ1-6; D uncertain. V lost 4 bases and J 5 bases, leaving 13 bases between the germline ends. The CDR3 has 15 residues. Germline V gene data show CDR1 as SGHDT and CDR2 as YYEEEE. Here the CDR3 reads CASSLLPVDNSPLHF. CDR3 DNA sequence: TGTGCCAGCAGCCTGCTGCCGGTGGATAATTCACCCCTCCACTTT.

This clone was seen a handful of times. This rearrangement joins TRBV5-1 to TRBJ2-1; 11 nucleotides agree with TRBD2. Germline loops: CDR1 SGHRS, CDR2 YFSETQ. Trimming removed 5 bases from V and 8 bases from J; junction bases left unmatched: 6. The CDR3 consists of 14 residues. CDR3 nucleotide sequence: TGCGCCAGCAGGTCTAGCGGGGGGAACGATGAGCAGTTCTTC. As protein: CASRSSGGNDEQFF.

V usage is TRBV2 and J usage is TRBJ2-3; weak D call: TRBD2 (5 bases). Deletions cut 4 bases from V and 4 bases from J, with 12 bases between. The CDR3 sequence is 14 residues long. From germline, CDR1 is SNHLY and CDR2 FYNNEI. CDR3 sequence (DNA): TGTGCCAGCAGTGTAGGGCTAGCTTCAGATACGCAGTATTTT. Translated, it gives CASSVGLASDTQYF.

J is TRBJ1-6 and V is TRBV11-3; D uncertain. The V gene's germline CDR1 is SGHNT and CDR2 YENEEA. With 5 bases removed from V and 6 bases from J, the gap between germline ends came to 11 bases. The CDR3 length is 14 residues. CDR3 coding DNA: TGTGCCAGCAGCCAGACGTCGGGTAATTCACCCCTCCACTTT. It is translated as CASSQTSGNSPLHF. The variable domain in full, with the rest retrieved from reference TRBV11-3 and TRBJ1-6, is EAGVVQSPRYKIIEKKQPVAFWCNPISGHNTLYWYLQNLGQGPELLIRYENEEAVDDSQLPKDRFSAERLKGVDSTLKIQPAELGDSAVYLCASSQTSGNSPLHFGNGTRLTVT.

This clone was picked up many times. The gene calls are TRBV7-2 and TRBJ2-5; the match to TRBD2 covers 7 bases. CDR1 SGHTA and CDR2 FQGNSA come from the germline V gene. The CDR3 length is 13 residues. Trimming cost V 5 bases and J 8 bases; bases outside gene matches: 8. In DNA, the CDR3 is TGTGCCAGCAGCACCTCGGGGGGTGCTACCCAGTACTTC. This translates into CASSTSGGATQYF.

The rearrangement joins TRBV7-9 to TRBJ2-5; D uncertain. Trimming removed 1 base at V and 1 base at J, with 1 base between. Germline CDR1 reads SEHNR; CDR2 reads FQNEAQ (reference sequence). CDR3 length equals 12 residues. Written as DNA, the CDR3 is TGTGCCAGCAGCTTAGTCCAAGAGACCCAGTACTTC. It translates to CASSLVQETQYF. The full variable domain, in which reference TRBV7-9 and TRBJ2-5 provide the parts outside the CDR3, is DTGVSQNPRHKITKRGQNVTFRCDPISEHNRLYWYRQTLGQGPEFLTYFQNEAQLEKSRLLSDRFSAERPKGSFSTLEIQRTEQGDSAMYLCASSLVQETQYFGPGTRLLVL.

Remarks on this clone: A junction end diverges from the germline sequence, so it may reflect a read error. The genes are TRBV4-1 and TRBJ2-7; D gene unclear. Germline lookup yields CDR1 MGHRA and CDR2 YSYEKL. The CDR3 sequence is 13 residues long. Here the CDR3 DNA reads TGCGCCAGCAGCCAAGATCGAGGATACGGGCAGTACTTC. Amino acids: CASSQDRGYGQYF.

This chain joins TRBV19 and TRBJ2-7, with 12 bases aligning to TRBD2. The CDR3 is made up of 18 amino acids. Germline lookup yields CDR1 LNHDA and CDR2 SQIVND (reference sequence). V trimming: 4 bases; J trimming: 1 base; junction bases outside the gene matches: 11. The CDR3 coding sequence is TGTGCCAGTAGTACCGGACTAGCGGGAAAGGGTGCTTCCTACGAGCAGTACTTC. It yields the protein CASSTGLAGKGASYEQYF.

This clone is a singleton in its sample. Germline is not matched at one junction end, which may reflect a read error. V gene TRBV6-4 combines with J gene TRBJ1-1; no firm D call. This CDR3 has 13 residues. Germline V lookup: CDR1 MRHNA, CDR2 SNTAGT. Written as DNA, the CDR3 is TGTGCCACCAGTCGAGAGGGGAACACTGAAGCTTTCTTT. Translation gives CATSREGNTEAFF.

The chain is built from TRBV5-8 and TRBJ2-5; 7 bases line up with TRBD1. V dropped 5 bases and J dropped 4; count of bases not matched to a gene: 11. The germline CDR1 and CDR2 sequences are SGHTS and YDEGEE. The CDR3 covers 15 residues. The CDR3: CASSSGQEMGETQYF. CDR3 in DNA: TGTGCCAGCAGTTCCGGACAGGAAATGGGAGAGACCCAGTACTTC.

The chain couples TRBV7-2 to TRBJ1-6, with D hard to call. Germline CDR1 and CDR2: SGHTA and FQGNSA. The CDR3 is 16 residues long. Trimming stripped 1 base from V and 8 bases from J, with 15 bases between. The DNA of the CDR3 is TGTGCCAGCAGCTTAGACGTCAGATTCCTACATTCACCCCTCCACTTT. Amino acid sequence: CASSLDVRFLHSPLHF.

This clone was seen just once. The DNA of the CDR3 is TGTGCCAGCAGCACCCCGGGACAGGGGGCATCCGAAGCTTTCTTT. Its translation is CASSTPGQGASEAFF. The chain recombines TRBV5-4 with TRBJ1-1, with TRBD1 matching 12 bases. CDR1 is SGHNT, CDR2 YYREEE, per germline (reference sequence). J gave up 8 bases and V 4 bases, and 9 bases lay outside the gene matches. The CDR3 extends over 15 amino acids.

This clone was counted between two and nine times. The chain joins TRBV7-2 to TRBJ2-7; tentative D call: TRBD2 (6 bases). The CDR3 is 13 residues long. V gave up 5 bases and J gave up 6 bases, with 14 bases separating them. Germline V CDR1 and CDR2: SGHTA, FQGNSA. As DNA, the CDR3 is TGTGCCAGCAGCCCCGGGAGTTTTCGCGAGCAGTACTTC. It specifies CASSPGSFREQYF.

The chain is built from TRBV5-1 and TRBJ1-4, with 7 bases that match TRBD1. Per germline, CDR1 SGHRS and CDR2 YFSETQ. The CDR3 contains 17 residues. Trimming took 4 bases from V and 0 from J; bases not matched to a gene: 9. Written as DNA, the CDR3 is TGCGCCAGCAGCACCACAGGGGCGACAACAACTAATGAAAAACTGTTTTTT. Translation: CASSTTGATTTNEKLFF.

The chain has TRBV4-2 and TRBJ2-3, with a weak D call TRBD2 (6 bases). The CDR3 sequence is 14 residues long. Germline values: CDR1 LGHNA, CDR2 YNFKEQ. V lost 3 bases and J 6 bases, leaving 13 bases between the germline ends. CDR3 residues: CASSQDLARDTQYF. DNA of the CDR3: TGTGCCAGCAGCCAGGATCTAGCGAGGGATACGCAGTATTTT.

The V and J genes are TRBV6-4 and TRBJ2-7; 13 bases agree with TRBD2. The V segment lost 5 bases and the J segment 5 bases; nucleotides outside the gene matches: 6. The length of the CDR3 is 15 residues. The germline gives CDR1 MRHNA, CDR2 SNTAGT. The CDR3 sequence is CASSRGLAGLDEQYF. The CDR3 bases are TGTGCCAGCAGTCGGGGACTAGCGGGACTGGACGAGCAGTACTTC.

The genes are TRBV18 and TRBJ2-7; D not resolved. The V gene's germline CDR1 is KGHSH and CDR2 LQKENI. CDR3 length equals 12 residues. V lost 3 bases, J lost 8 bases, and 11 bases lay in between. In DNA form, the CDR3 reads TGTGCCAGCTCACCCATGGGTCTCCAGCAGTACTTC. Encoded protein: CASSPMGLQQYF.

The V and J genes are TRBV4-1 and TRBJ1-2, with 8 bases identical to TRBD1. The germline V gene encodes CDR1 MGHRA and CDR2 YSYEKL. V was clipped by 1 base and J by 4 bases; unmatched bases: 2. The CDR3 runs 14 residues. The chain's CDR3 is CASSQGDRSYGYTF. The CDR3 nucleotides read TGCGCCAGCAGCCAAGGGGACAGGAGCTATGGCTACACCTTC.